What follows is one TCR beta chain and its context. Its antigen is as yet unknown. With 60 Vbeta and 13 Jbeta primers, the PCR was carried out. The assay was immunoSEQ multiplex PCR, and TCRdb's table has in-frame clones only and misses some. The data hold fewer than 150,000 clones, with roughly three quarters observed a single time. Everyone who donated was a healthy bone marrow donor. This entry comes from a study of cytomegalovirus exposure and HLA in healthy donors. General study findings and limits: There were some V segments, including TRBV6-2 and TRBV6-3, excluded as indistinguishable.

The germline V gene encodes CDR1 SGHRS and CDR2 YFSETQ. The CDR3 length is 15 residues. The ends lost 4 bases at V and 5 bases at J; junction bases unmatched: 7. The chain links TRBV5-1 to TRBJ1-4; 8 bases map to TRBD1. Sequencing used PBMCs. The TCR comes from a man between 18 and 29 years old in good health and CMV-seronegative. Here the CDR3 DNA reads TGCGCCAGCAGCCGTCGACAGGGGAGGAATGAAAAACTGTTTTTT. Translated, it gives CASSRRQGRNEKLFF.